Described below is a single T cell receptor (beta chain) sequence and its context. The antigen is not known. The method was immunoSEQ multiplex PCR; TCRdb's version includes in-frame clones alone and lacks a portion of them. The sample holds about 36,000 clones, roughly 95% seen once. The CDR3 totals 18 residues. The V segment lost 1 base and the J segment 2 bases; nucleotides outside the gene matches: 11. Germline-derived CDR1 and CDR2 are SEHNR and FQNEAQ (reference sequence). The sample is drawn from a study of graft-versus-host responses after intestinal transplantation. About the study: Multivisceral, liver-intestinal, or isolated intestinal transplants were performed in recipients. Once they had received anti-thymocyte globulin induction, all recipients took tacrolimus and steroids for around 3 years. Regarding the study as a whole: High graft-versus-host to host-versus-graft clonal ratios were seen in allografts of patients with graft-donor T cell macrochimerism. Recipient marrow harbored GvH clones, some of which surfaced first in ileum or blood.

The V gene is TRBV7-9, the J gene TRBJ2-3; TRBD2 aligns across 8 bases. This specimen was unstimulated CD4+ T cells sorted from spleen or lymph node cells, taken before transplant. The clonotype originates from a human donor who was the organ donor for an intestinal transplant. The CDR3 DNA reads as TGTGCCAGCAGCTTAGGGTCCGGGCGGGGGGCCTTCACAGATACGCAGTATTTT. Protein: CASSLGSGRGAFTDTQYF.